This TCR beta chain was identified in a study of T cells expressing NK-cell markers. Study summary: Repertoires of TCR beta were obtained from T cells sorted as CD3+CD56+NKG2C+, CD3+CD56+NKG2C- and CD3+CD56-NKG2C+.

The study's findings and limits: The study found these clonotypes also leading the CD3+CD56-NKG2C+ fraction in a few donors.

Using the 5' RACE reads, TCRdb records one entry per CDR3 protein without DNA. The specimen's table records hundreds of thousands of distinct CDR3 sequences. Notes on this clonotype: Antigen specificity is unknown.

CDR1 is SGHRS, CDR2 YFSETQ, per germline. The CDR3 consists of 12 residues. This sequence joins TRBV5-1 and TRBJ1-1; TCRdb indicates TRBD1, and absent DNA this call remains unverified. The specimen was blood T cells: a sorted CD56 or NKG2C T cell subset, CD4+ or CD8+ T cells, or bulk PBMC T cells (not recorded which). This clonotype was obtained from a man in his late teens or twenties in good health. CDR3 sequence: CASNSGEGATFF.